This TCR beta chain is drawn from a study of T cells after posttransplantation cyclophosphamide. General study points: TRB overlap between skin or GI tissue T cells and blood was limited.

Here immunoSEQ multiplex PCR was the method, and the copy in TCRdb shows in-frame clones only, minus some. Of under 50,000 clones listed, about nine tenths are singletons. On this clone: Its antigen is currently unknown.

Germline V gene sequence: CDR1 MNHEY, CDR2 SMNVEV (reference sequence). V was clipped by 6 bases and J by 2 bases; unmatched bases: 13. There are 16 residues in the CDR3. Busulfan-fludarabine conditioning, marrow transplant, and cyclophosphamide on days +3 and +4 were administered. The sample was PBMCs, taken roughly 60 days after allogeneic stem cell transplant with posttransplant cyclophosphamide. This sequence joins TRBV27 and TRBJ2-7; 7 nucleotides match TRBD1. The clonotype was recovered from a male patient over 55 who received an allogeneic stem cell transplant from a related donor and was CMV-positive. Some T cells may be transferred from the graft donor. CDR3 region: CASREQGKGVPYEQYF. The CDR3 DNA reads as TGTGCCAGCAGAGAACAGGGGAAGGGAGTCCCCTACGAGCAGTACTTC.